The 15 T cell receptor beta chains given below trace back to one sample, sequenced in a study of identical twins. TCRdb re-derived calls from the 5' RACE reads in MiXCR, one entry per CDR3 protein. Counted here are 450,000 to 600,000 distinct CDR3 sequences, approximately 20% occurring once; the ten biggest clones make up roughly 0.5%. These data were also filed under a second study, of yellow fever vaccine responses in identical twins.

Material for sequencing was CD4+ T cells sorted from blood. The receptors derive from a woman aged 18-29 years in good health.

Concerning this clonotype itself: The germline gene is not matched at one end of the junction; a read error may be the cause. CDR3 in amino acids: CASSYPSGESQYF. The CDR3 coding sequence is TGTGCCAGCAGTTACCCCTCGGGGGAGAGCCAGTACTTC. The V and J genes are TRBV6-6 and TRBJ2-5; a weak D match, TRBD2 (6 bases). The CDR3 runs 13 residues. The germline CDR1 and CDR2 sequences are MNHNY and SVGAGI (reference sequence).

The chain couples TRBV6-4 to TRBJ2-1; TRBD1 matches 8 bases. The germline V gene encodes CDR1 MRHNA and CDR2 SNTAGT. J was trimmed by 3 bases and V by 3 bases; bases with no gene match: 10. This CDR3 spans 17 amino acids. The CDR3 protein is CASSEGRGLSNYNEQFF. In nucleotides, the CDR3 is TGTGCCAGCAGTGAGGGCAGGGGGCTGTCCAACTACAATGAGCAGTTCTTC.

The chain joins TRBV5-5 to TRBJ2-7; D gene unclear. The V end was cut by 0 bases, the J end by 3 bases, with 10 bases between. Per the germline V gene, CDR1 is SGHKS and CDR2 is YYEKEE (reference sequence). CDR3 length: 14 residues. The CDR3, as DNA: TGTGCCAGCAGCTTGGCCAGTGTCAACTACGAGCAGTACTTC. The encoded protein is CASSLASVNYEQYF.

The rearrangement joins TRBV19 to TRBJ2-4; 11 bases agree with TRBD1. The CDR3 is made up of 16 amino acids. Germline CDR1 reads LNHDA; CDR2 reads SQIVND (reference sequence). The V gene end was trimmed by 4 bases and the J gene end by 8 bases; junction bases not matched to a gene: 10. CDR3 coding DNA: TGTGCCAGTAGTACCCGGACAGGGGGCTTATTCGACATTCAGTACTTC. It translates to CASSTRTGGLFDIQYF.

This clonotype came up many times. V gene TRBV7-8 combines with J gene TRBJ2-2; tentative D call: TRBD1 (5 bases). With 4 bases removed from V and 0 bases from J, the gap between germline ends came to 9 bases. The CDR3 runs 15 residues. Germline CDR1 is SGHVS and CDR2 is FQNEAQ. The CDR3 is CASSSRQTNTGELFF. CDR3 bases: TGTGCCAGCAGCTCACGACAGACGAACACCGGGGAGCTGTTTTTT.

This chain connects TRBV5-1 to TRBJ2-6; D uncertain. CDR3 size: 16 residues. CDR1 and CDR2 from the germline V gene are SGHRS and YFSETQ. V gave up 0 bases and J gave up 0 bases, with 7 bases separating them. CDR3 in DNA: TGCGCCAGCAGCTTGGGGGTGAGCTCTGGGGCCAACGTCCTGACTTTC. It yields the protein CASSLGVSSGANVLTF.

This clonotype was detected only a few times. This chain uses TRBV9 with TRBJ2-2, with 8 bases lining up with TRBD2. The CDR3 sequence is 16 residues long. The germline gives CDR1 SGDLS, CDR2 YYNGEE. The V segment lost 4 bases and the J segment 0 bases; nucleotides outside the gene matches: 5. The CDR3 region has the DNA TGTGCCAGCAGCCCAAGCGGGGGCGCGAACACCGGGGAGCTGTTTTTT. This translates into CASSPSGGANTGELFF.

The J gene is TRBJ2-1, the V gene TRBV19, with 8 bases that match TRBD2. The CDR3 contains 15 residues. The J segment lost 0 bases and the V segment lost 8 bases, leaving 6 bases of the junction unmatched. Germline CDR1 LNHDA, CDR2 SQIVND (reference sequence). The CDR3 loop is CASGSGGDSYNEQFF. The CDR3 region has the DNA TGTGCCAGTGGAAGCGGGGGCGACTCCTACAATGAGCAGTTCTTC.

This sequence joins TRBV7-9 and TRBJ2-1, with TRBD2 identical over 10 bases. CDR1 is SEHNR and CDR2 is FQNEAQ in the germline V gene (reference sequence). The J segment lost 3 bases and the V segment lost 3 bases, leaving 5 bases of the junction unmatched. The CDR3 runs to 16 residues. DNA for the CDR3: TGTGCCAGCAGCTTCCTAGCGGGAGAGATCTACAATGAGCAGTTCTTC. Amino acid sequence: CASSFLAGEIYNEQFF.

The chain couples TRBV11-1 to TRBJ2-1, with 16 bases that match TRBD2. Per the germline V gene, CDR1 is SGHAT and CDR2 is FQDESV (reference sequence). The CDR3 is 18 residues long. V dropped 1 base and J dropped 8; count of bases not matched to a gene: 8. This CDR3 is CASSLGGTSGRGRDEQFF. CDR3 in DNA: TGTGCCAGCAGCTTAGGAGGGACTAGCGGGAGGGGAAGAGATGAGCAGTTCTTC.

The chain carries TRBV15 and TRBJ2-7; no definite D call. The CDR3 consists of 15 residues. Germline V gives CDR1 LNHNV, CDR2 YYDKDF (reference sequence). V dropped 0 bases and J dropped 0 bases, with 9 bases sitting between them. CDR3 in DNA: TGTGCCACCAGCAGAGATGGCAGGAGCTCCTACGAGCAGTACTTC. The encoded protein is CATSRDGRSSYEQYF.

Only a few counts were recorded for this clonotype. The chain combines TRBV3-1 with TRBJ2-3; D may be TRBD2 (6 bases). Germline V gene sequence: CDR1 LGHDT, CDR2 YNNKEL (reference sequence). V lost 1 base and J 5 bases, leaving 7 bases between the germline ends. The CDR3 loop spans 13 amino acids. CDR3: CASSQVGGDTQYF. The CDR3 DNA follows: TGTGCCAGCAGCCAAGTCGGGGGAGATACGCAGTATTTT.

CDR3 DNA sequence: TGTGCCAGCAGTTTAGGCGGGAGGGCCAGCGGGGAGCTGTTTTTT. Protein: CASSLGGRASGELFF. V usage is TRBV12-3 or TRBV12-4 and J usage is TRBJ2-2; 9 nucleotides agree with TRBD2. The V gene end was trimmed by 1 base and the J gene end by 7 bases; junction bases not matched to a gene: 4. The CDR3 covers 15 residues.

This clonotype was picked up a small number of times. V is TRBV20-1 and J is TRBJ2-1; TRBD1 matches at 7 bases. CDR1 and CDR2 from the germline V gene are DFQATT and SNEGSKA (reference sequence). CDR3 length equals 16 residues. V shed 6 bases and J 0 bases; nucleotides not matched to a gene: 11. The CDR3 DNA sequence: TGCAGTGCCCAAGGGACAGATTATTTCTCCTACAATGAGCAGTTCTTC. It specifies CSAQGTDYFSYNEQFF.

In this sample, this clonotype turned up a few times. The V and J genes are TRBV5-6 and TRBJ2-1, with a tentative D call TRBD2 (5 bases). This CDR3 is 18 amino acids long. Trimming removed 1 base at V and 1 base at J, with 18 bases between. Germline assignment: CDR1 SGHDT and CDR2 YYEEEE. In DNA form, the CDR3 reads TGTGCCAGCAGCTTGTCGGGCCCCGGGGAAATATCCTACAATGAGCAGTTCTTC. It encodes CASSLSGPGEISYNEQFF.